The source of this T cell receptor (beta chain) is a study of CD8+ T cells in alopecia areata. Study-level background: Treatment comprised oral tofacitinib, 5 to 10 mg twice daily, in treated patients. Tofacitinib ran for 6 to 18 months before 6 months off drug.

In each case, RNA was isolated and then reverse transcribed into cDNA as the sequencing template. Using immunoSEQ multiplex PCR, the repertoire was profiled, and TCRdb retains in-frame clones only, with some absent. Among approximately 150,000 clones listed, about 66% were seen once. Source: CD8+ T cells sorted from blood, taken at week 0. The TCR originated in a human donor with alopecia areata.

The CDR3 DNA reads as TGTGCCAGCAGTTACTTGGGAAACTACGAGCAGTACTTC. Translated: CASSYLGNYEQYF. This rearrangement joins TRBV6-5 to TRBJ2-7; D is ambiguous. Trimming took off 1 base at V and 3 bases at J, with 7 bases between the two ends. The germline V gene encodes CDR1 MNHEY and CDR2 SVGAGI. The CDR3 totals 13 residues.